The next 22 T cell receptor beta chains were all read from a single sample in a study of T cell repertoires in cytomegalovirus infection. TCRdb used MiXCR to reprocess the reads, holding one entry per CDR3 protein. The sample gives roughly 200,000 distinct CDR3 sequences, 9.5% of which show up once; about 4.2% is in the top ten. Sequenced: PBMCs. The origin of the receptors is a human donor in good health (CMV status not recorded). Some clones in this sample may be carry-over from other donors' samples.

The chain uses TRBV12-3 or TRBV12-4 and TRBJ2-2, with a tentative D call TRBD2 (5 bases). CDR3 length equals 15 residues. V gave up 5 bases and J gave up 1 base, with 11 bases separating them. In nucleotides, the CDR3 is TGTGCCAGCAGTCCCCGGACTGAGAACACCGGGGAGCTGTTTTTT. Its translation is CASSPRTENTGELFF.

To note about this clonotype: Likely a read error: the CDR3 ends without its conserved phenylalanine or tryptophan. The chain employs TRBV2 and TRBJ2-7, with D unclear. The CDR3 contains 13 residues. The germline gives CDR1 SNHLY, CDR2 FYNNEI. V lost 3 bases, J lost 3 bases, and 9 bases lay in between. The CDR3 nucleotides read TGTGCCAGCAGTGAGGGCAGTTACTACGAGCAGTACTCC. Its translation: CASSEGSYYEQYS.

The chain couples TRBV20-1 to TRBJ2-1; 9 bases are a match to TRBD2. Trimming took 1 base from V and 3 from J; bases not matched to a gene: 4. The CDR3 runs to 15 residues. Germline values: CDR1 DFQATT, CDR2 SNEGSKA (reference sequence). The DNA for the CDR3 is TGCAGTGCTAGAGCCCTAGCGGGGAACTACAATGAGCAGTTCTTC. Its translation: CSARALAGNYNEQFF.

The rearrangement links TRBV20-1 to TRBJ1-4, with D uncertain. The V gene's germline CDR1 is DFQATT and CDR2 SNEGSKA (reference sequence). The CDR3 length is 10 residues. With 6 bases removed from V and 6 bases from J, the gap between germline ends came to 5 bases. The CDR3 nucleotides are TGCAGTGCGCACGATGAAAAACTGTTTTTT. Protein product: CSAHDEKLFF.

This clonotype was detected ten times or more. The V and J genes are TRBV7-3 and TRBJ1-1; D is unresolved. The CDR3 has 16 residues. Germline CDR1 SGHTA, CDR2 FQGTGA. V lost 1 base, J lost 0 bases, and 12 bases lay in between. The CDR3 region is CASSLIRARMNTEAFF. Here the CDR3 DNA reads TGTGCCAGCAGCTTAATAAGAGCCAGGATGAACACTGAAGCTTTCTTT.

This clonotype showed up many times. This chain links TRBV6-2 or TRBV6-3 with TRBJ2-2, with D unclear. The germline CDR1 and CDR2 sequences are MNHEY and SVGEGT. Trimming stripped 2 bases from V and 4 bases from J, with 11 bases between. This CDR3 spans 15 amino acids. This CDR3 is CASSYGVLGTGELFF. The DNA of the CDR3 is TGTGCCAGCAGTTACGGGGTGCTTGGCACCGGGGAGCTGTTTTTT.

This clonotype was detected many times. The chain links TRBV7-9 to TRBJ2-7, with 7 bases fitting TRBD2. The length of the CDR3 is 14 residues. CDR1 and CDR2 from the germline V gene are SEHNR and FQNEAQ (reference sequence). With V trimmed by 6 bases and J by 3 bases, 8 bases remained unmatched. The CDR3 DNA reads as TGTGCCAGCAGTATGGCGGGAGAGTTCTACGAGCAGTACTTC. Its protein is CASSMAGEFYEQYF.

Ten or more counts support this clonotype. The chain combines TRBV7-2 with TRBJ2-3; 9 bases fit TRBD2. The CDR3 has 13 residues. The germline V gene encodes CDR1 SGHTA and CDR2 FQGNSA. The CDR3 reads CATGLARKDTQYF. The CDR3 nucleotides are TGTGCGACCGGACTAGCGAGGAAAGATACGCAGTATTTT.

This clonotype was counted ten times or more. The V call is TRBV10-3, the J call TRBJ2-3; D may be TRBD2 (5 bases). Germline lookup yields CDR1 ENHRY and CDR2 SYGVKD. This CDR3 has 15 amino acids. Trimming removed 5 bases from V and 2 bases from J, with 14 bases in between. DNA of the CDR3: TGTGCCATCAGTCGTAGCGCGGGTCTCACAGATACGCAGTATTTT. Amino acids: CAISRSAGLTDTQYF.

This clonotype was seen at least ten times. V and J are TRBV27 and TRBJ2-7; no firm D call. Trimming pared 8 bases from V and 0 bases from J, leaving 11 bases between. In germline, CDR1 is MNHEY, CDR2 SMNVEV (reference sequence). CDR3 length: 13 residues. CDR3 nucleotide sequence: TGTGCCAGCTGCCGATCGAGCTCCTACGAGCAGTACTTC. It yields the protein CASCRSSSYEQYF.

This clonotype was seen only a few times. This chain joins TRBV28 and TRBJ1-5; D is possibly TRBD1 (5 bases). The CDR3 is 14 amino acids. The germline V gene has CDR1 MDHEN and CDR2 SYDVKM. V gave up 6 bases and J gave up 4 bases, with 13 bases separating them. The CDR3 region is CASRTDIANQPQHF. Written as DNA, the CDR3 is TGTGCCAGCAGAACGGACATAGCAAATCAGCCCCAGCATTTT. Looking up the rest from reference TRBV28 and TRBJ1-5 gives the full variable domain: DVKVTQSSRYLVKRTGEKVFLECVQDMDHENMFWYRQDPGLGLRLIYFSYDVKMKEKGDIPEGYSVSREKKERFSLILESASTNQTSMYLCASRTDIANQPQHFGDGTRLSIL.

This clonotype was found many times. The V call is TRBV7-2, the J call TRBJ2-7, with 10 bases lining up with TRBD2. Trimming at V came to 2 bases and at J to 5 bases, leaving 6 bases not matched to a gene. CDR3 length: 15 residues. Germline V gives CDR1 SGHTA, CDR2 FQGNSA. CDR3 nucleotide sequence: TGTGCCAGCAGCTTATTAGCGGGAGGAATCCACGAGCAGTACTTC. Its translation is CASSLLAGGIHEQYF. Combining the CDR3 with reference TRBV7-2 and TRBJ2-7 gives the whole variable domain GAGVSQSPSNKVTEKGKDVELRCDPISGHTALYWYRQSLGQGLEFLIYFQGNSAPDKSGLPSDRFSAERTGGSVSTLTIQRTQQEDSAVYLCASSLLAGGIHEQYFGPGTRLTVT.

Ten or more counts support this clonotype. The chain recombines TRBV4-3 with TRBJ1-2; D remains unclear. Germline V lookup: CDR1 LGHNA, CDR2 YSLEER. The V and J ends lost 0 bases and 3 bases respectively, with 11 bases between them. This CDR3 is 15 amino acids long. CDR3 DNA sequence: TGCGCCAGCAGCCAAGATATCAACCCGGACTATGGCTACACCTTC. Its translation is CASSQDINPDYGYTF.

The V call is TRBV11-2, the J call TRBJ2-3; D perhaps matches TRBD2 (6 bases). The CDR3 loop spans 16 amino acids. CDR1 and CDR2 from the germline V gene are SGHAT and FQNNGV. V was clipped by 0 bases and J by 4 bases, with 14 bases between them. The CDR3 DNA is TGTGCCAGCAGCTTAGATCGGGGGAGTTTCGCAGATACGCAGTATTTT. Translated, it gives CASSLDRGSFADTQYF.

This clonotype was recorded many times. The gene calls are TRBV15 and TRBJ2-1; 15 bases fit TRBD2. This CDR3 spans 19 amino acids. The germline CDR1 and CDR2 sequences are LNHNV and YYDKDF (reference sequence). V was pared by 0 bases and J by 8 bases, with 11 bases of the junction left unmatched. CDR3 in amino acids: CATSRDPRTSGRAFYEQFF. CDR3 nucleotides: TGTGCCACCAGCAGAGATCCCCGGACTAGCGGGAGGGCGTTCTATGAGCAGTTCTTC.

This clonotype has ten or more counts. The CDR3 coding sequence is TGTGCCAGCAGCACCGCCCGGACAGGGGTGGCTGAAGCTTTCTTT. Protein sequence: CASSTARTGVAEAFF. This chain links TRBV7-2 with TRBJ1-1; TRBD1 aligns across 9 bases. V was clipped by 5 bases and J by 6 bases; unmatched bases: 10. The CDR3 extends over 15 amino acids. Germline lookup yields CDR1 SGHTA and CDR2 FQGNSA.

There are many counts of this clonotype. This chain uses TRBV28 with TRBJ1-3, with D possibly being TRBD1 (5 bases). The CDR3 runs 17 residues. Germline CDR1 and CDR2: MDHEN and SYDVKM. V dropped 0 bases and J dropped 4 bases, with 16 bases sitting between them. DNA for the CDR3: TGTGCCAGCAGTTTATGGCGGGGGGAGGGAGCAGGAAACACCATATATTTT. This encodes CASSLWRGEGAGNTIYF.

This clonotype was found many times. The CDR3 DNA sequence: TGTGCCAGCAGCGCATCGGGGGCCGCGGGCTACACCTTC. Amino acid sequence: CASSASGAAGYTF. J is TRBJ1-2 and V is TRBV7-2; D perhaps matches TRBD1 (6 bases). CDR3 length equals 13 residues. The germline CDR1 and CDR2 sequences are SGHTA and FQGNSA. Trimming left V 5 bases short and J 8 bases short, with 15 bases between. Looking up the rest from reference TRBV7-2 and TRBJ1-2 gives the full variable domain: GAGVSQSPSNKVTEKGKDVELRCDPISGHTALYWYRQSLGQGLEFLIYFQGNSAPDKSGLPSDRFSAERTGGSVSTLTIQRTQQEDSAVYLCASSASGAAGYTFGSGTRLTVV.

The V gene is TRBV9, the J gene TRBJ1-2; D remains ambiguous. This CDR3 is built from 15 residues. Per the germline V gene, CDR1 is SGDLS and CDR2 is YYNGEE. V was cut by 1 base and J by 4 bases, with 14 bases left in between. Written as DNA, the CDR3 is TGTGCCAGCAGCGTATCCCCCGCTTCGAGCTATGGCTACACCTTC. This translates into CASSVSPASSYGYTF.

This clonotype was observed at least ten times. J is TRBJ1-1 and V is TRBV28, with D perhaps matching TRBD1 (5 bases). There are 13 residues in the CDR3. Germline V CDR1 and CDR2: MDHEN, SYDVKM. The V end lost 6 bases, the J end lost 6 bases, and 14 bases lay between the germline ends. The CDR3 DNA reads TGTGCCAGCAGCCCCCTTGGGGCAGCTGAAGCTTTCTTT. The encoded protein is CASSPLGAAEAFF. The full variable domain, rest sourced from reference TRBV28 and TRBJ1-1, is DVKVTQSSRYLVKRTGEKVFLECVQDMDHENMFWYRQDPGLGLRLIYFSYDVKMKEKGDIPEGYSVSREKKERFSLILESASTNQTSMYLCASSPLGAAEAFFGQGTRLTVV.

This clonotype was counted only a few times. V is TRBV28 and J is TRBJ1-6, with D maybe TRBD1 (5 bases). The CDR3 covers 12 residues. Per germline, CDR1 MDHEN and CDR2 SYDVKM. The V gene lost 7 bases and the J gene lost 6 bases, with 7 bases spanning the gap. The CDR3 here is CASTGFNSPLHF. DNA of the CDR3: TGTGCCAGCACAGGGTTTAATTCACCCCTCCACTTT. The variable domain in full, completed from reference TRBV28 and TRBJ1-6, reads DVKVTQSSRYLVKRTGEKVFLECVQDMDHENMFWYRQDPGLGLRLIYFSYDVKMKEKGDIPEGYSVSREKKERFSLILESASTNQTSMYLCASTGFNSPLHFGNGTRLTVT.

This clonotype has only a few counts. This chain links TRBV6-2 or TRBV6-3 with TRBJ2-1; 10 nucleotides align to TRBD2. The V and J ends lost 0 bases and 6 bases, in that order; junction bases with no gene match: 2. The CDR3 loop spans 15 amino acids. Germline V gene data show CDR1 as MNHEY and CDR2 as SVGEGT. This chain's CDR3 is CASSYSLAGVNEQFF. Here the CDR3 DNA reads TGTGCCAGCAGTTACTCCCTAGCGGGGGTCAATGAGCAGTTCTTC.